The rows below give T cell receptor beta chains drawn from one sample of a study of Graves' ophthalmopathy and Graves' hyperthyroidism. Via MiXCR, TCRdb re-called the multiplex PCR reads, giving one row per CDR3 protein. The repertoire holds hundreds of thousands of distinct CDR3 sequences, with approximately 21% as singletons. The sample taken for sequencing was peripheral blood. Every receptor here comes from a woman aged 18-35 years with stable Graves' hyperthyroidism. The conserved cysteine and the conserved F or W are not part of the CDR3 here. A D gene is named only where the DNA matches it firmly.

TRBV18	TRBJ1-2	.	ASSLTGPLTYNYGYT
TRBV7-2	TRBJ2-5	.	ASSFIGQETQY
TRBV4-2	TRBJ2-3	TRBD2	ASSQEGGDDTDTQY
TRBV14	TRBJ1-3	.	ASSQVGGLRNTIY
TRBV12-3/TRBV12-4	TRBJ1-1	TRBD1	AIWTGNTEAF
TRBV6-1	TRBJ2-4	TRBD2	ASSRRGTTSPKNIQY
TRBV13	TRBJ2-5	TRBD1	ASSPAYRGPQETQY
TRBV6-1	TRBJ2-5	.	ASSFPGGRQY
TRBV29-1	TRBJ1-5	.	SAAGSHGSQH
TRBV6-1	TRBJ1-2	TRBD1	ASRPGTGPYGYT
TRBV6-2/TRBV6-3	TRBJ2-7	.	ASSSSSDIGEQY
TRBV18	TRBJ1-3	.	ASSPPDRQTGNTIY
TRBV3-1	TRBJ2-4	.	ASSQGQMTISKNIQY
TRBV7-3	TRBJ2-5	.	ASSFNAGSETQY
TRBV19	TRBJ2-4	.	ASSFAGIAKNIQY
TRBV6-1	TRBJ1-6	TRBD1	ATGSSYNSPLH
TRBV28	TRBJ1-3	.	ASSLYGMGGNTIY
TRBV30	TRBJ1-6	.	AWSPLNSPLH
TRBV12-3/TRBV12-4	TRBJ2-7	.	ASSLSTREQY
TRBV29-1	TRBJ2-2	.	STHSFTGELF
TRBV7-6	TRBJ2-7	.	ASSRFEGEVHEQY
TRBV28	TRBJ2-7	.	ASSTAGYEQY